Each of the 14 T cell receptor beta chains below was sequenced from the same sample in a study of blood T cells in healthy people across ages. A second PCR, run for about 7 to 12 cycles, used a sample-barcoded 5' primer plus a J-beta primer mix. TCRdb re-called the 5' RACE reads with MiXCR, one entry per CDR3 protein. The sample shows about 1.4 million distinct CDR3 sequences, almost 60% of them seen only once. Sequencing was carried out using blood. These receptors originate from a young man in good health.

The rearrangement uses TRBV10-3 and TRBJ2-2, with D maybe TRBD2 (6 bases). The CDR3 has 16 amino acids. Trimming removed 2 bases at V and 2 bases at J, with 12 bases between. CDR1 ENHRY and CDR2 SYGVKD come from the germline V gene. DNA for the CDR3: TGTGCCATCAGTGAGAATGGCGGGGCAAACACCGGGGAGCTGTTTTTT. Translating it yields CAISENGGANTGELFF.

CDR3 protein: CASRASRHYEQYF. The CDR3 coding sequence is TGTGCCAGCAGGGCTAGCCGTCACTACGAGCAGTACTTC. The chain uses TRBV2 and TRBJ2-7, with D possibly TRBD2 on 5 matching bases. Per the germline V gene, CDR1 is SNHLY and CDR2 is FYNNEI. The V and J ends lost 6 bases and 3 bases respectively, with 12 bases between them. The CDR3 runs 13 residues.

This clonotype was detected a few times. The J gene is TRBJ2-1, the V gene TRBV20-1; D is unresolved. The CDR3 loop spans 13 amino acids. Trimming took off 3 bases at V and 2 bases at J, with 8 bases between the two ends. Germline values: CDR1 DFQATT, CDR2 SNEGSKA (reference sequence). CDR3 DNA sequence: TGCAGTGCTAGGATCTCAACCTACAATGAGCAGTTCTTC. Its protein is CSARISTYNEQFF.

In this sample, this clonotype turned up a few times. The chain has TRBV13 and TRBJ2-3; TRBD2 matches 12 bases. Germline trimming cut 7 bases from V and 4 bases from J; bases unmatched to any gene: 3. Germline CDR1 is PRHDT and CDR2 is FYEKMQ (reference sequence). This CDR3 region has 14 residues. Written as DNA, the CDR3 is TGTGCCAGCACTAGCGGGGGGGTGGCAGATACGCAGTATTTT. It encodes CASTSGGVADTQYF.

This chain connects TRBV7-9 to TRBJ2-3; D is ambiguous. Germline V gene sequence: CDR1 SEHNR, CDR2 FQNEAQ (reference sequence). The V gene lost 5 bases and the J gene lost 2 bases, with 14 bases spanning the gap. CDR3 length equals 15 residues. CDR3: CASSEVPGSTDTQYF. DNA of the CDR3: TGTGCCAGCAGCGAAGTCCCCGGGTCCACAGATACGCAGTATTTT. Supplemented by reference TRBV7-9 and TRBJ2-3, the full variable domain reads DTGVSQNPRHKITKRGQNVTFRCDPISEHNRLYWYRQTLGQGPEFLTYFQNEAQLEKSRLLSDRFSAERPKGSFSTLEIQRTEQGDSAMYLCASSEVPGSTDTQYFGPGTRLTVL.

V and J are TRBV6-1 and TRBJ2-7, with D possibly matching TRBD1 (6 bases). The length of the CDR3 is 15 residues. CDR1 MNHNS and CDR2 SASEGT come from the germline V gene. V was cut by 0 bases and J by 4 bases, with 13 bases left in between. The CDR3 here is CASSEADTGWYEQYF. In DNA form, the CDR3 reads TGTGCCAGCAGTGAAGCGGACACAGGGTGGTACGAGCAGTACTTC.

V is TRBV28 and J is TRBJ2-3; D not certain. Trimming left V 5 bases short and J 6 bases short, with 12 bases between. Germline values: CDR1 MDHEN, CDR2 SYDVKM. This CDR3 is 13 amino acids long. This chain's CDR3 is CASSRALQDTQYF. The CDR3 region has the DNA TGTGCCAGCAGTCGGGCCTTACAGGATACGCAGTATTTT.

V and J are TRBV5-1 and TRBJ2-2; the D call may be TRBD1 or TRBD2 (5 bases each). V dropped 0 bases and J dropped 7 bases, with 19 bases sitting between them. CDR1 SGHRS and CDR2 YFSETQ come from the germline V gene. CDR3 length equals 17 residues. The CDR3 sequence: CASSLVNRRGTGGELFF. The DNA for the CDR3 is TGCGCCAGCAGCTTGGTTAATCGTCGAGGGACGGGCGGGGAGCTGTTTTTT.

The gene calls are TRBV12-3 or TRBV12-4 and TRBJ2-7; 10 nucleotides match TRBD1. Trimming at V came to 1 base and at J to 0 bases, leaving 6 bases not matched to a gene. The CDR3 runs 17 residues. CDR3 nucleotide sequence: TGTGCCAGCAGTTTAGGGGACAGGGGTCCCAGCTCCTACGAGCAGTACTTC. It is translated as CASSLGDRGPSSYEQYF.

This clonotype was seen more than once but under ten times. The V gene is TRBV29-1, the J gene TRBJ1-1, with D perhaps matching TRBD1 (6 bases). V lost 4 bases, J lost 2 bases, and 17 bases lay in between. The CDR3 runs 15 residues. Looked up from germline, CDR1 is SQVTM and CDR2 is ANQGSEA. CDR3 sequence: CSVGQGLGFNTEAFF. The CDR3 DNA reads TGCAGCGTTGGTCAGGGGCTAGGGTTTAACACTGAAGCTTTCTTT. Full variable domain (rest looked up from reference TRBV29-1 and TRBJ1-1): SAVISQKPSRDICQRGTSLTIQCQVDSQVTMMFWYRQQPGQSLTLIATANQGSEATYESGFVIDKFPISRPNLTFSTLTVSNMSPEDSSIYLCSVGQGLGFNTEAFFGQGTRLTVV.

The chain recombines TRBV12-3 or TRBV12-4 with TRBJ2-3; 9 bases fit TRBD2. Losses at the gene ends were 0 bases for V and 4 bases for J; bases not matched to a gene: 8. The CDR3 consists of 17 residues. DNA of the CDR3: TGTGCCAGCAGTTTAGCGCTCCTAGCGGGACTGTCAGATACGCAGTATTTT. Its translation is CASSLALLAGLSDTQYF.

The chain carries TRBV7-9 and TRBJ2-1; 12 nucleotides align to TRBD1. Trimming cost V 4 bases and J 7 bases; bases outside gene matches: 8. The CDR3 loop spans 16 amino acids. The germline gives CDR1 SEHNR, CDR2 FQNEAQ (reference sequence). The CDR3 loop reads CASSYRGTGGLNEQFF. The CDR3 nucleotides read TGTGCCAGCAGCTACAGGGGGACAGGGGGCCTAAATGAGCAGTTCTTC.

The chain employs TRBV13 and TRBJ2-5; the match to TRBD2 covers 8 bases. V dropped 6 bases and J dropped 2; count of bases not matched to a gene: 8. This CDR3 spans 15 amino acids. Germline-derived CDR1 and CDR2 are PRHDT and FYEKMQ (reference sequence). The CDR3: CASRVWRGVQETQYF. CDR3 nucleotides: TGTGCCAGCAGGGTTTGGCGGGGGGTACAAGAGACCCAGTACTTC.

The chain couples TRBV3-1 to TRBJ2-6; 12 positions match TRBD2. CDR3 length: 18 residues. Germline V gives CDR1 LGHDT, CDR2 YNNKEL (reference sequence). With V trimmed by 3 bases and J by 2 bases, 5 bases remained unmatched. DNA for the CDR3: TGTGCCAGCAGCCATCCTCTAGCGGGAGGGCCTGGGGCCAACGTCCTGACTTTC. Protein: CASSHPLAGGPGANVLTF.